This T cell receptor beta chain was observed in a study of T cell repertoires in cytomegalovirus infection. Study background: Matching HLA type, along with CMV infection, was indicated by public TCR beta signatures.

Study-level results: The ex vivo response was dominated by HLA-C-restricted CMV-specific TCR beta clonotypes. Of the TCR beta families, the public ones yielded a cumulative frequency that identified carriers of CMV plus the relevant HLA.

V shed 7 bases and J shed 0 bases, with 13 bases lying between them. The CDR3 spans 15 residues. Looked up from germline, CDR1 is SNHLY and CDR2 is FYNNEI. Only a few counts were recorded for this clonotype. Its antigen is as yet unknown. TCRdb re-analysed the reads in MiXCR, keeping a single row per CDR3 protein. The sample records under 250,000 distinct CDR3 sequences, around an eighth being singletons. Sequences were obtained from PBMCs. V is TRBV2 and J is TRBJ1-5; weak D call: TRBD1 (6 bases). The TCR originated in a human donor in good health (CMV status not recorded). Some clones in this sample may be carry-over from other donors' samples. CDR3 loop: CASIRDTNSNQPQHF. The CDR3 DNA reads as TGTGCCAGCATTAGGGACACCAATAGCAATCAGCCCCAGCATTTT.